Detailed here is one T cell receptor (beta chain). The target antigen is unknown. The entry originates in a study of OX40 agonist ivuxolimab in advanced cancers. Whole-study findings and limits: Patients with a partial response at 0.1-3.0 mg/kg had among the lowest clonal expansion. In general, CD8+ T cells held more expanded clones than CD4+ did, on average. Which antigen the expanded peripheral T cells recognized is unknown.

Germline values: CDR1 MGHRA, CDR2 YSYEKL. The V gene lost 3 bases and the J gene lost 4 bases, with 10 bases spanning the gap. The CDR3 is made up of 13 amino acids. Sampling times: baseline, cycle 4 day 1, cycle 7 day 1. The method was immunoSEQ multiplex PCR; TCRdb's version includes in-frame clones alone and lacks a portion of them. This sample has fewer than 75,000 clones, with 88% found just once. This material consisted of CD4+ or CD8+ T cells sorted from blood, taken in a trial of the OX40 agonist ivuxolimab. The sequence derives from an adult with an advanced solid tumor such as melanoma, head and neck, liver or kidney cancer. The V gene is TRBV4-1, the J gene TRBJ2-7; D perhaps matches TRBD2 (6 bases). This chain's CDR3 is CASSHPGRYEQYF. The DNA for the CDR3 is TGCGCCAGCAGCCACCCAGGGAGGTACGAGCAGTACTTC.